Here is one T cell receptor beta chain with its context. This sample was included in a study of shared T cell receptors in the human thymus. The germline gives CDR1 SGHDN, CDR2 FVKESK. Trimming removed 3 bases from V and 0 bases from J; junction bases left unmatched: 10. The CDR3 covers 17 residues. Clones were read by immunoSEQ multiplex PCR, and TCRdb kept only the in-frame ones, dropping some. The sample carries 700,000 to 750,000 clones, 75% to 90% recorded once. This same sample was also taken into another study, of human thymus T cells. That study adds: The donors were infants in Finland with congenital heart defects, otherwise immunologically healthy. Thymus was obtained from resections taken during corrective heart surgery. V and J gene usage appeared biased in thymic and blood repertoires. Unrelated individuals were reported by related research to share highly overlapping thymic repertoires.

The rearrangement links TRBV14 to TRBJ1-1; 7 bases fit TRBD1. The origin of this receptor is a girl under three years old with a congenital heart defect. The sample was thymocytes. The CDR3 bases are TGTGCCAGCAGCCAGGCGTTAACAGGGGTCGTGAACACTGAAGCTTTCTTT. This sequence encodes CASSQALTGVVNTEAFF.